Each of the 16 T cell receptor beta chains below was sequenced from the same sample in a study of T cell responses to AZD1222 COVID-19 vaccine. Generated by immunoSEQ multiplex PCR, the TCRdb table keeps only in-frame clones and is missing some. The sample comprises some 170,000 clones, about 89% of which are singletons, and 1.5% to 2% rests with the top ten. This sample comprised peripheral blood, obtained on day 0 of AZD1222 vaccination. The receptors here all came from an adult in good health.

This clone was observed a single time. The CDR3 DNA follows: TGTGCCAGCAGCTTGAGGGAACTTGTGGGCACTGAAGCTTTCTTT. It specifies CASSLRELVGTEAFF. The chain recombines TRBV5-6 with TRBJ1-1; D is unresolved. Germline-derived CDR1 and CDR2 are SGHDT and YYEEEE. This CDR3 has 15 amino acids. The germline V and J ends were trimmed by 1 base and 4 bases, with 14 bases remaining between them.

The V call is TRBV3-1 (or the pseudogene TRBV3-2), the J call TRBJ2-7, with D possibly being TRBD1 or TRBD2 (6 bases each). Germline CDR1 is LGHDT and CDR2 is YNNKEL (reference sequence). The germline V and J ends were trimmed by 1 base and 6 bases, with 7 bases remaining between them. The CDR3 is 12 residues long. CDR3 residues: CASSQAGAEQYF. Written as DNA, the CDR3 is TGTGCCAGCAGCCAAGCGGGGGCCGAGCAGTACTTC.

This chain joins TRBV6-5 and TRBJ1-6, with 9 nucleotides matching TRBD1. Germline values: CDR1 MNHEY, CDR2 SVGAGI. The CDR3 runs to 14 residues. Trimming at V came to 5 bases and at J to 14 bases, leaving 10 bases not matched to a gene. In nucleotides, the CDR3 is TGTGCCAGCAGTCTCGGACAGGGGAAGAGCACCCTCCACTTT. It is translated as CASSLGQGKSTLHF.

The gene calls are TRBV4-1 and TRBJ1-4; weak D call: TRBD1 (5 bases). This CDR3 comprises 15 residues. Trimming left V 4 bases short and J 3 bases short, with 12 bases between. Per the germline V gene, CDR1 is MGHRA and CDR2 is YSYEKL. CDR3 DNA: TGCGCCAGCAGCCGGGTTGGGACTTCTAATGAAAAACTGTTTTTT. Translating it yields CASSRVGTSNEKLFF.

This clone has only a few counts. The chain's CDR3 is CASSSGQGGNNSPLHF. The CDR3 nucleotides read TGCGCCAGCAGCTCAGGACAGGGGGGAAATAATTCACCCCTCCACTTT. This rearrangement joins TRBV5-1 to TRBJ1-6, with 10 bases lining up with TRBD1. The CDR3 has 16 residues. Germline V lookup: CDR1 SGHRS, CDR2 YFSETQ. V lost 3 bases and J lost 5; bases outside the gene matches: 5.

This clone was counted a single time. Written as DNA, the CDR3 is TGTGCCAGCAGTGAAGAGCGACAGGGGGTCGGCTCCTACGAGCAGTACGTC. Translating it yields CASSEERQGVGSYEQYV. V gene TRBV6-1 combines with J gene TRBJ2-7, with 9 bases matching TRBD1. The CDR3 runs to 17 residues. Germline V gene sequence: CDR1 MNHNS, CDR2 SASEGT. With 1 base clipped from V and 0 bases from J, the junction kept 7 bases outside the gene matches.

V usage is TRBV7-9 and J usage is TRBJ2-7, with TRBD2 as a possible D gene (6 bases). V lost 0 bases, J lost 3 bases, and 9 bases lay in between. Per germline, CDR1 SEHNR and CDR2 FQNEAQ (reference sequence). The CDR3 has 14 residues. As DNA, the CDR3 is TGTGCCAGCAGCTTAGCAGGGACTTACTACGAGCAGTACGTC. Translated: CASSLAGTYYEQYV.

The V and J genes are TRBV6-5 and TRBJ1-2; tentatively, D is TRBD1 (5 bases). Germline assignment: CDR1 MNHEY and CDR2 SVGAGI. V was trimmed by 6 bases and J by 2 bases, leaving 10 bases between them. The CDR3 is made up of 13 amino acids. In nucleotides, the CDR3 is TGTGCCAGCAGAAAGGCAGGGAACTATGGCTACACCTTC. Translation: CASRKAGNYGYTF.

The chain uses TRBV18 and TRBJ1-5, with D perhaps matching TRBD1 (5 bases). Germline CDR1 is KGHSH and CDR2 is LQKENI. CDR3 size: 18 residues. Trimming removed 2 bases from V and 1 base from J, with 18 bases in between. The CDR3 is CASSPLPAVGASNQPQHF. The DNA for the CDR3 is TGTGCCAGCTCACCATTGCCGGCAGTCGGGGCAAGCAATCAGCCCCAGCATTTT.

Of note for this clone: The same CDR3 arises from other DNA sequences in this sample as well. V is TRBV9 and J is TRBJ2-7; D is unresolved. V lost 0 bases and J lost 3, with 7 bases in between. The length of the CDR3 is 13 residues. CDR1 and CDR2 from the germline V gene are SGDLS and YYNGEE. CDR3 region: CASSVAPGYEQYF. The CDR3 DNA follows: TGTGCCAGCAGCGTAGCCCCTGGCTACGAGCAGTACTTC.

The chain has TRBV6-5 and TRBJ2-7; tentative D call: TRBD1 (5 bases). The V gene's germline CDR1 is MNHEY and CDR2 SVGAGI. This CDR3 spans 13 amino acids. The V end was cut by 6 bases, the J end by 3 bases, with 12 bases between. The CDR3 DNA reads as TGTGCCAGCAGCCTGGGGCTCCGCTACGAGCAGTACTTC. Translation gives CASSLGLRYEQYF.

The count of this clone is one. V is TRBV12-3 or TRBV12-4 and J is TRBJ2-1; D is ambiguous. CDR3 length: 13 amino acids. V was pared by 6 bases and J by 5 bases, with 11 bases between. The CDR3 DNA follows: TGTGCCAGCAGCCTTGGCCGAAACAATGAGCAGTTCTTC. Translated, it gives CASSLGRNNEQFF.

The chain uses TRBV7-8 and TRBJ2-7; D is ambiguous. V lost 2 bases, J lost 6 bases, and 11 bases lay in between. CDR1 and CDR2 (germline): SGHVS, FQNEAQ. This CDR3 spans 13 amino acids. The CDR3 DNA reads as TGTGCCAGCAGCTTACTACGGCAGGCCGAGCAGTACGTC. Protein product: CASSLLRQAEQYV.

The chain links TRBV18 to TRBJ2-1; D remains unclear. The ends were cut back, 4 bases at V and 10 bases at J, with 14 bases in the middle. The CDR3 is 13 amino acids. Germline V lookup: CDR1 KGHSH, CDR2 LQKENI. CDR3 bases: TGTGCCAGCTCACACGGTCCCGAGTTAGAGCAGTTCTTC. Its protein product is CASSHGPELEQFF. The whole variable domain, filled in from reference TRBV18 and TRBJ2-1, reads NAGVMQNPRHLVRRRGQEARLRCSPMKGHSHVYWYRQLPEEGLKFMVYLQKENIIDESGMPKERFSAEFPKEGPSILRIQQVVRGDSAAYFCASSHGPELEQFFGPGTRLTVL.

This clone showed up just once. The rearrangement uses TRBV7-8 and TRBJ2-7, with D possibly TRBD1 on 5 matching bases. V dropped 4 bases and J dropped 7 bases, with 23 bases sitting between them. Germline V gene data show CDR1 as SGHVS and CDR2 as FQNEAQ. The CDR3 totals 16 residues. In DNA, the CDR3 is TGTGCCAGCAGCTCTCCTCGACAGAGGCCTACGATGGAGCAGTACTTC. Amino acid sequence: CASSSPRQRPTMEQYF.

The J gene is TRBJ1-2, the V gene TRBV18; 8 positions match TRBD1. This CDR3 has 14 amino acids. Unmatched junction bases numbered 10, after V lost 5 bases and J lost 8 bases. Germline V CDR1 and CDR2: KGHSH, LQKENI. CDR3 coding DNA: TGTGCCAGCTCATCGACAGGGGTAAGCGGAGGCTACACCTTC. Protein product: CASSSTGVSGGYTF.